In this sample, the clone carrying this TCR beta chain turned up many times. The antigen remains undetermined. Bulk TCR libraries were made with methods that had been previously described and with listed TCR primers. TCRdb itself ran the PCR reads through MiXCR, one entry per CDR3 protein. The table has tens of thousands of distinct CDR3 sequences, less than 20% seen once. The V gene end was trimmed by 4 bases and the J gene end by 5 bases; junction bases not matched to a gene: 14. Per germline, CDR1 MGHRA and CDR2 YSYEKL. CDR3 length equals 17 residues. The data derive from a study of molecular identifiers for immune sequencing clone quantification. Study-level points and caveats: In naive cells, clones above 20 RNA copies held under 1% of molecules, whereas in effector cells they held over 98%.

The V gene is TRBV4-1, the J gene TRBJ1-1; TRBD1 matches at 9 bases. This TCR was sampled from a human donor in good health. Some libraries in this study had Jurkat cell RNA spiked in. Material: naive CD8+ T cells from blood, with Jurkat cell RNA spiked in. Subset in this sample: FACS-sorted CD8+CD4-CCR7+CD45RA+ naive T cells. The CDR3 nucleotides read TGCGCCAGCAGCCCTGTCCCGGGACAGGGTTTGAGGACTGAAGCTTTCTTT. It encodes CASSPVPGQGLRTEAFF.